The 10 T cell receptor beta chains below come from one sample, sequenced in a study of T cells in Graves' hyperthyroidism and ophthalmopathy. What was amplified from RNA transcripts were TCR beta CDR3 regions. When the TCR CDR3 underwent first-round RT-PCR, the HTBI primer set was used. TCRdb recomputed calls from the multiplex PCR reads with MiXCR, one row per CDR3 protein. The sample gives around 260,000 distinct CDR3 sequences, less than 30% of which show up once; approximately 30% is in the top ten. Sequencing used blood. These TCRs come from a man in his forties or fifties with Graves' hyperthyroidism that later progressed to Graves' ophthalmopathy.

This clonotype showed up many times. The V and J genes are TRBV4-2 and TRBJ1-3; 7 bases agree with TRBD1. Germline CDR1 LGHNA, CDR2 YNFKEQ. The CDR3 contains 14 residues. The J segment lost 1 base and the V segment lost 7 bases, leaving 4 bases of the junction unmatched. Here the CDR3 reads CASTRQGSGNTIYF. In nucleotides, the CDR3 is TGTGCCAGCACCAGACAGGGATCTGGAAACACCATATATTTT.

This clonotype has ten or more counts. The chain recombines TRBV27 with TRBJ2-5; D is undetermined. Trimming left V 2 bases short and J 3 bases short, with 7 bases between. This CDR3 has 13 residues. Germline CDR1 MNHEY, CDR2 SMNVEV (reference sequence). The CDR3 is CASSLIWKETQYF. In DNA, the CDR3 is TGTGCCAGCAGTTTAATTTGGAAAGAGACCCAGTACTTC.

This clonotype was recorded at least ten times. The rearrangement joins TRBV2 to TRBJ1-1; 7 nucleotides line up with TRBD1. V lost 6 bases, J lost 4 bases, and 5 bases stayed unmatched. Germline V gives CDR1 SNHLY, CDR2 FYNNEI. The CDR3 loop spans 13 amino acids. CDR3 nucleotides: TGTGCCAGCAGAGGGGACAGAAGCACTGAAGCTTTCTTT. This sequence encodes CASRGDRSTEAFF.

The table lists this clonotype with many counts. The J gene is TRBJ2-5, the V gene TRBV12-3 or TRBV12-4; the D is unclear. There are 15 residues in the CDR3. V shed 2 bases and J shed 5 bases, with 15 bases lying between them. The CDR3 here is CASSLTRVVAETQYF. CDR3 bases: TGTGCCAGCAGTTTAACCCGCGTGGTGGCGGAGACCCAGTACTTC.

The chain uses TRBV11-3 and TRBJ2-5, with unresolved D. The CDR3 runs 12 residues. The V end lost 7 bases, the J end lost 1 base, and 7 bases lay between the germline ends. Per the germline V gene, CDR1 is SGHNT and CDR2 is YENEEA. CDR3 region: CASTSFQETQYF. The CDR3, as DNA: TGTGCCAGCACGAGCTTCCAAGAGACCCAGTACTTC.

This clonotype was seen ten or more times. The rearrangement links TRBV28 to TRBJ1-2; tentative D call: TRBD1 (5 bases). This CDR3 has 14 residues. The germline gives CDR1 MDHEN, CDR2 SYDVKM. V gave up 6 bases and J gave up 5 bases, with 16 bases separating them. The CDR3 reads CASSPPAGLYGYTF. As DNA, the CDR3 is TGTGCCAGCAGCCCCCCCGCGGGACTATATGGCTACACCTTC.

This chain joins TRBV12-3 or TRBV12-4 and TRBJ2-5; 10 bases align to TRBD2. The CDR3 sequence is 17 residues long. V gave up 5 bases and J gave up 5 bases; unmatched junction bases: 14. The DNA of the CDR3 is TGTGCCAGCAGTGGGGGGTGGGCTAGCGGGAGTGTGGAGACCCAGTACTTC. Encoded protein: CASSGGWASGSVETQYF.

As to this clonotype: Germline is not matched at one junction end, which may reflect a read error. CDR3 sequence (DNA): TGTGCTAGCAGCCCCCGACTAGCGGGAGGAAAGAACACCGGGGAGCTGTTTTTT. Amino acid sequence: CASSPRLAGGKNTGELFF. This chain connects TRBV7-7 to TRBJ2-2, with 13 positions matching TRBD2. Germline-derived CDR1 and CDR2 are SSHAT and FNYEAQ (reference sequence). The CDR3 contains 18 residues.

This clonotype was counted many times. The chain couples TRBV11-1 to TRBJ2-3; TRBD2 aligns across 7 bases. With V trimmed by 2 bases and J by 5 bases, 7 bases remained unmatched. The CDR3 loop spans 15 amino acids. Germline loops: CDR1 SGHAT, CDR2 FQDESV (reference sequence). Here the CDR3 reads CASSLFASGLDTQYF. DNA of the CDR3: TGTGCCAGCAGCTTATTTGCTAGCGGATTAGATACGCAGTATTTT.

This clonotype appeared many times. V and J are TRBV6-2 or TRBV6-3 and TRBJ2-7, with unresolved D. Trimming took off 0 bases at V and 5 bases at J, with 5 bases between the two ends. This CDR3 region has 12 residues. Germline loops: CDR1 MNHEY, CDR2 SVGEGT. In DNA, the CDR3 is TGTGCCAGCAGTTACTCGAGCCACGAGCAGTACTTC. Residues: CASSYSSHEQYF.